The subject of this entry is one T cell receptor (beta chain). Its antigen remains unidentified. The data were obtained in a study of shared clonotypes between healthy human individuals. Findings and caveats of the study: In this cohort, only blood was sampled, and tissue repertoires likely differ. Lower generation probabilities were found for non-shared clonotypes than for those shared by all four donors.

Libraries were prepared by immunoSEQ multiplex PCR; TCRdb keeps only in-frame clonotypes and omits some of them. The profile shows 800,000 to 1,200,000 clones, around three quarters of them singletons. CD4+ cell separation produced CD45RA+ naive and CD45RA-negative memory subsets. CDR3 length: 13 residues. Trimming pared 1 base from V and 6 bases from J, leaving 6 bases between. Germline-derived CDR1 and CDR2 are LGHNA and YSLEER. This TCR was sampled from a man aged 18 to 35 in good health. Some clones in this sample may be carry-over from other donors' samples. The sample comprised memory CD4+ T cells from PBMCs. The sample's subset: CD45RA-negative fraction. J is TRBJ2-2 and V is TRBV4-3; unclear D gene. This chain's CDR3 is CASSQVWSGELFF. CDR3 DNA: TGCGCCAGCAGCCAAGTATGGTCCGGGGAGCTGTTTTTT.